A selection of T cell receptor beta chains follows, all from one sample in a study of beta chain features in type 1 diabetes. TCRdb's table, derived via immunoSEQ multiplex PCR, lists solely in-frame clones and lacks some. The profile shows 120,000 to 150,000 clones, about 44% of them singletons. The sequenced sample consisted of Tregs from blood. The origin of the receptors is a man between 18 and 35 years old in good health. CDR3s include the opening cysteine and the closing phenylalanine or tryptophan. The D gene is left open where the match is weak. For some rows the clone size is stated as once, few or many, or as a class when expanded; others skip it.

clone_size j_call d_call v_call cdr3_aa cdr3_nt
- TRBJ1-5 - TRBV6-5 CASSALMNQPQHF TGTGCCAGCAGTGCACTGATGAATCAGCCCCAGCATTTT
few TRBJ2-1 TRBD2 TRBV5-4 CASRGRLAGVNEQFF TGTGCCAGCCGGGGGCGACTAGCGGGAGTTAATGAGCAGTTCTTC
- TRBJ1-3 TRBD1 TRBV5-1 CASSLIGGAYGNTIYF TGCGCCAGCAGCTTGATAGGGGGCGCGTATGGAAACACCATATATTTT
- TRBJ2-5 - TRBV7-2 CASSPNWETQYF TGTGCCAGCAGCCCTAATTGGGAGACCCAGTACTTC
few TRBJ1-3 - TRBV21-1 CASSKWWGHSRSGNTIYF TGTGCCAGCAGCAAGTGGTGGGGACATAGTCGATCTGGAAACACCATATATTTT
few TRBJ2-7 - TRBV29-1 CSGTGSGYEQYF TGCAGCGGTACAGGGTCGGGGTACGAGCAGTACTTC
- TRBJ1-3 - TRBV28 CASSLRSGNTIYF TGTGCCAGCTCCCTTCGCTCTGGAAACACCATATATTTT
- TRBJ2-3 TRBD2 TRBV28 CASPPHRGRRGDTQYF TGTGCCAGCCCCCCCCATCGCGGGAGAAGAGGGGATACGCAGTATTTT
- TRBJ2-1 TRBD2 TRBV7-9 CASRTGLARTFYNEQFF TGTGCCAGCAGAACGGGACTAGCCCGAACATTCTACAATGAGCAGTTCTTC
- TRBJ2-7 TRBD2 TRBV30 CAWKPERGGSYEQYF TGTGCCTGGAAGCCCGAGCGGGGGGGGTCCTACGAGCAGTACTTC
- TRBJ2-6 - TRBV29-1 CSVVQGGSGANVLTF TGCAGCGTTGTACAGGGGGGGTCTGGGGCCAACGTCCTGACTTTC
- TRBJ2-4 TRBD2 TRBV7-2 CASTGTGGPVKNIQYF TGTGCCAGCACCGGAACGGGAGGGCCTGTCAAAAACATTCAGTACTTC
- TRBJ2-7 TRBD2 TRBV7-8 CASSSVPAGIAYEQYF TGTGCCAGCAGCTCCGTTCCAGCGGGGATAGCCTACGAGCAGTACTTC
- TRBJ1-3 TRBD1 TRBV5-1 CASRTLAGTAGNTIYF TGCGCCAGCAGAACACTCGCCGGGACAGCTGGAAACACCATATATTTT